These 12 T cell receptor beta chains were sequenced from one sample in a study of blood T cell repertoires in COVID-19. Some clones are missing from TCRdb's copy, which holds only in-frame ones; the method was immunoSEQ multiplex PCR. Here the sample spans roughly 69,000 clones, around 82% being singletons. The specimen sequenced was peripheral blood. These TCRs come from a man aged 60 to 75 with COVID-19, enrolled during active disease.

The CDR3 region has the DNA TGTGCCGGTCACTATGGGGGGGCCAGCACAGATACGCAGTATTTT. This encodes CAGHYGGASTDTQYF. The V and J genes are TRBV2 and TRBJ2-3, with a weak D call TRBD2 (7 bases). The germline V gene has CDR1 SNHLY and CDR2 FYNNEI. This CDR3 region has 15 residues. V was clipped by 11 bases and J by 0 bases, with 18 bases between them.

V usage is TRBV4-1 and J usage is TRBJ1-4; D remains ambiguous. The CDR3 is 14 residues long. In germline, CDR1 is MGHRA, CDR2 YSYEKL. The V gene lost 4 bases and the J gene lost 7 bases, with 13 bases spanning the gap. The CDR3 loop reads CASSLQVRAEKLFF. DNA for the CDR3: TGCGCCAGCAGCCTACAAGTGAGGGCTGAAAAACTGTTTTTT.

The chain combines TRBV9 with TRBJ2-2; D possibly corresponds to TRBD1 (6 bases). Trimming removed 3 bases at V and 1 base at J, with 7 bases between. The CDR3 is 14 residues long. CDR1 and CDR2 (germline): SGDLS, YYNGEE. For the CDR3, the DNA is TGTGCCAGCAGCGGGGGACAGAACACCGGGGAGCTGTTTTTT. Protein product: CASSGGQNTGELFF.

This sequence joins TRBV25-1 and TRBJ2-5; TRBD2 aligns across 10 bases. Per germline, CDR1 MGHDK and CDR2 SYGVNS. This CDR3 has 15 amino acids. Trimming cost V 5 bases and J 5 bases; bases outside gene matches: 8. CDR3 bases: TGTGCCAGCAGTCCCAGTAGCGGGGGGCGGGAGACCCAGTACTTC. This sequence encodes CASSPSSGGRETQYF.

The chain has TRBV5-4 and TRBJ2-1, with 7 nucleotides matching TRBD1. Germline CDR1 and CDR2: SGHNT and YYREEE (reference sequence). The ends lost 4 bases at V and 8 bases at J; junction bases unmatched: 12. The CDR3 sequence is 15 residues long. Here the CDR3 DNA reads TGTGCCAGCAGCAAACCGGGACCCCAGGGGGATGAGCAGTTCTTC. It codes for CASSKPGPQGDEQFF.

The chain recombines TRBV5-6 with TRBJ1-5; D ambiguous. Trimming shortened V by 4 bases and J by 6 bases, and 8 bases separated the two germline ends. CDR1 is SGHDT and CDR2 is YYEEEE in the germline V gene. This CDR3 spans 12 amino acids. CDR3 amino acids: CASSRGVQPQHF. The CDR3 DNA follows: TGTGCCAGCAGCCGGGGAGTTCAGCCCCAGCATTTT.

The J gene is TRBJ2-3, the V gene TRBV6-5; 7 bases are a match to TRBD1. V lost 6 bases to trimming and J lost 4 bases; unmatched junction nucleotides: 10. Germline CDR1 is MNHEY and CDR2 is SVGAGI. The CDR3 sequence is 15 residues long. Written as DNA, the CDR3 is TGTGCCAGCAGGATTGCGACAGGGTTTTCAGATACGCAGTATTTT. Residues: CASRIATGFSDTQYF.

The chain employs TRBV11-2 and TRBJ2-5, with 8 bases matching TRBD2. The germline CDR1 and CDR2 sequences are SGHAT and FQNNGV. The CDR3 length is 15 residues. Trimming at V came to 3 bases and at J to 1 base, leaving 4 bases not matched to a gene. CDR3 sequence reads: CASSLTSAPQETQYF. The CDR3 DNA reads TGTGCCAGCAGCTTGACTAGCGCTCCCCAAGAGACCCAGTACTTC.

This clone came up once. The chain combines TRBV19 with TRBJ2-3; maybe TRBD1 (5 bases). The germline V and J ends were trimmed by 7 bases and 0 bases, with 11 bases remaining between them. The CDR3 totals 14 residues. Germline assignment: CDR1 LNHDA and CDR2 SQIVND (reference sequence). The CDR3 DNA reads as TGTGCCAGTAAGGACAAGCCTAGCACAGATACGCAGTATTTT. Translated: CASKDKPSTDTQYF.

The V and J genes are TRBV6-5 and TRBJ2-1; 13 bases match TRBD2. This CDR3 is built from 15 residues. Germline V lookup: CDR1 MNHEY, CDR2 SVGAGI. The J segment lost 9 bases and the V segment lost 6 bases, leaving 8 bases of the junction unmatched. The CDR3 nucleotides read TGTGCCAGCAGCGGAGGGACTAGCGGGACGGGTGAGCAGTTCTTC. This translates into CASSGGTSGTGEQFF.

The J gene is TRBJ2-7, the V gene TRBV6-5, with D maybe TRBD2 (5 bases). The CDR3 has 12 amino acids. The V and J ends lost 6 bases and 1 base respectively, with 7 bases between them. Germline values: CDR1 MNHEY, CDR2 SVGAGI. This chain's CDR3 is CASRTTSYEQYF. Written as DNA, the CDR3 is TGTGCCAGCAGGACTACATCCTACGAGCAGTACTTC.

The chain links TRBV24-1 to TRBJ2-7, with 11 bases lining up with TRBD1. Germline-derived CDR1 and CDR2 are KGHDR and SFDVKD. This CDR3 has 14 amino acids. Trimming at V came to 4 bases and at J to 6 bases, leaving 4 bases not matched to a gene. The CDR3 spells CATSERTGGREQYF. In DNA form, the CDR3 reads TGTGCCACCAGTGAGCGGACAGGGGGCCGCGAGCAGTACTTC.